Shown below are 21 T cell receptor beta chains from a single sample sequenced in a study of blood T cell repertoires in COVID-19. The method was immunoSEQ multiplex PCR; TCRdb's version includes in-frame clones alone and lacks a portion of them. The table includes 130,000 to 150,000 clones, roughly nine tenths detected once. The material sequenced was PBMCs or T cells enriched from blood (not recorded which). All receptors come from a woman between 35 and 50 years old who had been exposed to COVID-19.

The V gene is TRBV28, the J gene TRBJ1-5; TRBD1 aligns across 7 bases. This CDR3 is built from 15 residues. Trimming cost V 3 bases and J 6 bases; bases outside gene matches: 8. The V gene's germline CDR1 is MDHEN and CDR2 SYDVKM. The CDR3 protein is CASSLQTGMGQPQHF. CDR3 coding DNA: TGTGCCAGCAGTTTGCAGACAGGGATGGGTCAGCCCCAGCATTTT.

This sequence joins TRBV2 and TRBJ1-5; D is unclear. With 4 bases removed from V and 2 bases from J, the gap between germline ends came to 12 bases. The germline V gene encodes CDR1 SNHLY and CDR2 FYNNEI. The CDR3 runs 15 residues. CDR3 DNA sequence: TGTGCCAGCAGTGCCCAGTTGGCGGGCAATCAGCCCCAGCATTTT. Its protein product is CASSAQLAGNQPQHF.

The chain has TRBV20-1 and TRBJ2-1, with D tentatively TRBD2 (6 bases). Germline V gene lookup returns CDR1 DFQATT and CDR2 SNEGSKA (reference sequence). The CDR3 runs 11 residues. Trimming shortened V by 5 bases and J by 14 bases, and 16 bases separated the two germline ends. The CDR3 is CSAPFAGPKFF. CDR3 nucleotide sequence: TGCAGTGCTCCCTTTGCGGGGCCTAAGTTCTTC.

This rearrangement joins TRBV10-3 to TRBJ2-5; TRBD1 is a possible D gene (6 bases). The CDR3 has 16 residues. CDR1 is ENHRY and CDR2 is SYGVKD in the germline V gene. The V and J ends lost 0 bases and 2 bases respectively, with 13 bases between them. CDR3 sequence (DNA): TGTGCCATCAGTGAGTCGGTGGTCAGGGGACAAGAGACCCAGTACTTC. This sequence encodes CAISESVVRGQETQYF.

This rearrangement joins TRBV16 to TRBJ1-1; 8 bases agree with TRBD1. The germline gives CDR1 KGHSY, CDR2 FQNENV. V was pared by 4 bases and J by 5 bases, with 6 bases of the junction left unmatched. This CDR3 is 14 amino acids long. CDR3 nucleotides: TGTGCCAGCAGCCCTCGGACAGGGCAAACTGAAGCTTTCTTT. Translating gives CASSPRTGQTEAFF.

The chain couples TRBV5-6 to TRBJ2-7; the match to TRBD1 covers 8 bases. The germline gives CDR1 SGHDT, CDR2 YYEEEE. CDR3 length equals 13 residues. The V gene end was trimmed by 4 bases and the J gene end by 1 base; junction bases not matched to a gene: 1. Written as DNA, the CDR3 is TGTGCCAGCAGCAGGACAGGGTCCTACGAGCAGTACTTC. Encoded protein: CASSRTGSYEQYF.

As DNA, the CDR3 is TGCAGCGTTCCGGGGGACACCGGGGAGCTGTTTTTT. Its protein product is CSVPGDTGELFF. The chain couples TRBV29-1 to TRBJ2-2; D perhaps matches TRBD2 (6 bases). From germline, CDR1 is SQVTM and CDR2 ANQGSEA. The CDR3 consists of 12 residues. Trimming shortened V by 5 bases and J by 3 bases, and 7 bases separated the two germline ends.

This clone was found a few times. V gene TRBV7-2 combines with J gene TRBJ1-5, with a weak D call TRBD1 (6 bases). This CDR3 comprises 17 residues. V dropped 1 base and J dropped 2 bases, with 15 bases sitting between them. Germline values: CDR1 SGHTA, CDR2 FQGNSA. CDR3 DNA: TGTGCCAGCAGCTTAGTCGGGGGGGCAATCGGCAATCAGCCCCAGCATTTT. Its protein is CASSLVGGAIGNQPQHF.

The chain has TRBV19 and TRBJ2-3; 14 nucleotides match TRBD2. The CDR3 has 16 amino acids. V lost 8 bases to trimming and J lost 1 base; unmatched junction nucleotides: 5. Germline V lookup: CDR1 LNHDA, CDR2 SQIVND (reference sequence). In nucleotides, the CDR3 is TGTGCCAGTGGGACTAGCGGGGGTTCTGGCACAGATACGCAGTATTTT. Protein: CASGTSGGSGTDTQYF.

The genes are TRBV4-2 and TRBJ1-2; D might be TRBD1 (5 bases). This CDR3 is 15 amino acids long. Germline V gives CDR1 LGHNA, CDR2 YNFKEQ. Trimming removed 0 bases at V and 2 bases at J, with 10 bases between. CDR3 sequence: CASSQEWGLNYGYTF. In DNA form, the CDR3 reads TGTGCCAGCAGCCAAGAGTGGGGACTGAACTATGGCTACACCTTC.

This clone appeared a few times. This chain links TRBV28 with TRBJ2-4, with 7 bases fitting TRBD2. CDR1 and CDR2 from the germline V gene are MDHEN and SYDVKM. The CDR3 is made up of 15 amino acids. V was pared by 6 bases and J by 3 bases, with 8 bases of the junction left unmatched. This chain's CDR3 is CASSGEGGVKNIQYF. The CDR3 DNA is TGTGCCAGCAGCGGAGAGGGAGGGGTCAAAAACATTCAGTACTTC.

The CDR3 DNA sequence: TGCGCCAGCAGTGAGTCACAGAGGGGGAATGAAAAACTGTTTTTT. The encoded protein is CASSESQRGNEKLFF. This sequence joins TRBV10-1 and TRBJ1-4, with a weak D call TRBD1 (6 bases). The germline V and J ends were trimmed by 0 bases and 5 bases, with 10 bases remaining between them. Germline CDR1 WNHNN, CDR2 SYGVQD (reference sequence). The CDR3 is made up of 15 amino acids.

This chain connects TRBV28 to TRBJ1-2; TRBD1 aligns across 7 bases. The CDR3 consists of 13 residues. Germline loops: CDR1 MDHEN, CDR2 SYDVKM. After removal of 3 bases from V and 3 bases from J, the junction contained 1 base not matched to a gene. CDR3 protein: CASSLGTDYGYTF. In DNA form, the CDR3 reads TGTGCCAGCAGTTTGGGGACAGACTATGGCTACACCTTC.

This chain joins TRBV7-9 and TRBJ2-3, with unresolved D. V was shortened by 2 bases and J by 2 bases, with 8 bases between the two germline ends. Germline values: CDR1 SEHNR, CDR2 FQNEAQ (reference sequence). This CDR3 is 14 amino acids long. CDR3 region: CASSLWLLTDTQYF. The CDR3 DNA follows: TGTGCCAGCAGCTTATGGCTTCTCACAGATACGCAGTATTTT.

Concerning this clone: The germline gene is not matched at one end of the junction; a read error may be the cause. The V gene is TRBV9, the J gene TRBJ2-1, with 7 bases that match TRBD2. This CDR3 is built from 17 residues. CDR1 is SGDLS and CDR2 is YYNGEE in the germline V gene. CDR3 protein: CARSVGGGGLTYNEQFF. The CDR3 DNA sequence: TGTGCCCGCAGCGTAGGTGGGGGGGGGTTGACCTACAATGAGCAGTTCTTC. Supplemented by reference TRBV9 and TRBJ2-1, the full variable domain reads DSGVTQTPKHLITATGQRVTLRCSPRSGDLSVYWYQQSLDQGLQFLIQYYNGEERAKGNILERFSAQQFPDLHSELNLSSLELGDSALYFCARSVGGGGLTYNEQFFGPGTRLTVL.

This clone was detected once. V is TRBV9 and J is TRBJ1-6; 7 bases match TRBD1. V was pared by 3 bases and J by 8 bases, with 5 bases of the junction left unmatched. This CDR3 contains 14 residues. Germline V gives CDR1 SGDLS, CDR2 YYNGEE. DNA for the CDR3: TGTGCCAGCAGCGCCCGACAGGGAGATTCACCCCTCCACTTT. It encodes CASSARQGDSPLHF.

The chain is built from TRBV6-2 or TRBV6-3 and TRBJ2-1, with TRBD2 identical over 12 bases. The V segment lost 0 bases and the J segment 7 bases; nucleotides outside the gene matches: 4. The germline gives CDR1 MNHEY, CDR2 SVGEGT. CDR3 size: 16 residues. The CDR3 sequence: CASSYSLAGGRNEQFF. As DNA, the CDR3 is TGTGCCAGCAGTTACTCCCTAGCGGGGGGGCGAAATGAGCAGTTCTTC.

V usage is TRBV7-6 and J usage is TRBJ1-1; TRBD1 agrees at 7 bases. Germline CDR1 is SGHVS and CDR2 is FNYEAQ. This CDR3 has 14 residues. J lost 5 bases, V lost 5 bases, and 8 bases had no gene match. The CDR3 DNA sequence: TGTGCCAGCAGCCCAAACAGGGGATCGACTGAAGCTTTCTTT. It is translated as CASSPNRGSTEAFF. The full variable domain, with the rest looked up from reference TRBV7-6 and TRBJ1-1, is GAGVSQSPRYKVTKRGQDVALRCDPISGHVSLYWYRQALGQGPEFLTYFNYEAQQDKSGLPNDRFSAERPEGSISTLTIQRTEQRDSAMYRCASSPNRGSTEAFFGQGTRLTVV.

The V and J genes are TRBV5-8 and TRBJ2-2; 8 positions match TRBD1. V shed 6 bases, J shed 5 bases, and the junction held 9 bases outside the gene matches. The CDR3 totals 15 residues. The germline V gene has CDR1 SGHTS and CDR2 YDEGEE. The CDR3 protein is CASTRDRRVTGELFF. CDR3 DNA: TGTGCCAGCACCCGGGACAGGCGAGTAACCGGGGAGCTGTTTTTT.

V and J are TRBV7-2 and TRBJ2-7; TRBD2 is a possible D gene (7 bases). The CDR3 contains 15 residues. CDR1 is SGHTA, CDR2 FQGNSA, per germline. V lost 1 base and J 4 bases, leaving 14 bases between the germline ends. The CDR3 spells CASSLDRGAMYEQYF. CDR3 nucleotides: TGTGCCAGCAGCTTAGACCGGGGGGCAATGTACGAGCAGTACTTC.

The V and J genes are TRBV19 and TRBJ2-2; TRBD2 matches at 9 bases. V shed 3 bases, J shed 3 bases, and the junction held 2 bases outside the gene matches. Germline CDR1 and CDR2: LNHDA and SQIVND (reference sequence). The CDR3 loop spans 15 amino acids. Written as DNA, the CDR3 is TGTGCCAGTAGTATTAGCGGGAGTCACACCGGGGAGCTGTTTTTT. This codes for CASSISGSHTGELFF. Drawing the rest from reference TRBV19 and TRBJ2-2, the complete variable domain is DGGITQSPKYLFRKEGQNVTLSCEQNLNHDAMYWYRQDPGQGLRLIYYSQIVNDFQKGDIAEGYSVSREKKESFPLTVTSAQKNPTAFYLCASSISGSHTGELFFGEGSRLTVL.